Listed below are T cell receptor beta chains from one sample, sequenced in a study of blood T cell repertoires in COVID-19. Only in-frame clones appear in the TCRdb table, and some are missing; sequencing was by immunoSEQ multiplex PCR. The profile shows 95,000 to 100,000 clones, roughly 85% of them singletons. The material sequenced was peripheral blood. The receptors were gathered from a woman aged 70-85 years with active or convalescent COVID-19. Each CDR3 is given with its conserved first and last residue. The order of the fields is CDR3 length, V gene, J gene, clone size, CDR3 protein. Size values are once, few and many counts, or a class for expanded clones, and some rows have none.

14	TRBV2	TRBJ2-1	-	CASSGPSTSGEQFF
15	TRBV24-1	TRBJ1-5	-	CATSDGGKGNQPQHF
14	TRBV5-1	TRBJ2-3	-	CASSLSGPTDTQYF
15	TRBV2	TRBJ2-3	-	CAIGLAGALTDTQYF
15	TRBV7-2	TRBJ2-7	-	CASRTPGQGLDEQYF
14	TRBV5-1	TRBJ1-4	-	CASSRTGVGEKLFF
15	TRBV5-1	TRBJ2-2	-	CASSGRQGNTGELFF
15	TRBV18	TRBJ2-2	few	CASSQDGRNTGELFF
16	TRBV7-2	TRBJ2-7	-	CASSSSGTSITYEQYF
18	TRBV7-2	TRBJ2-3	once	CASSLTLAGEGGTDTQYF